The clone carrying this T cell receptor beta chain was found a few times. Its antigen remains unknown. The data originate from a study of blood T cells in healthy people across ages. Study-wide context: Template-switching capture recovered about one barcoded beta molecule per two T cells.

V shed 7 bases, J shed 8 bases, and the junction held 11 bases outside the gene matches. The germline gives CDR1 MNHEY, CDR2 SVGAGI. The CDR3 sequence is 15 residues long. Donors were systemically healthy Caucasian individuals from Russia aged 6 to 90 years. The second PCR ran about 6 to 12 cycles with a sample-barcoded 5' primer and J-beta primers. Unique molecular identifiers of 12 random nucleotides labeled each cDNA. TCRdb re-called the 5' RACE reads through MiXCR, storing one row per CDR3 protein. The table includes approximately 600,000 distinct CDR3 sequences, 58% detected once. Findings and limits, study-wide: Because donor CMV status was unknown, expanded clonotype changes were possibly confounded.

The sample was blood. The TCR sequence derives from a man in his sixties in good health. The chain has TRBV6-5 and TRBJ1-6; TRBD1 matches 7 bases. CDR3 nucleotides: TGTGCCAGCACTTTGACAGGGCTTGGGGATTCACCCCTCCACTTT. Translation: CASTLTGLGDSPLHF.